This TCR beta chain was captured by sequencing in a study of metastatic and nonmetastatic thyroid tumors. On the study more broadly: Across peripheral blood and tumor or nodule tissue samples taken from malignant and benign thyroid patients, the repertoires were compared with one another.

Germline V gene lookup returns CDR1 MDHEN and CDR2 SYDVKM. This CDR3 is built from 14 residues. V lost 3 bases, J lost 4 bases, and 12 bases lay in between. Every patient was untreated before thyroid surgery. This clone was seen many times. No antigen is known for it. Findings and limits, study-wide: Benign nodules reportedly had significantly lower TCR beta diversity than malignant thyroid tumors in blood and tumor.

TCRdb recomputed clones from the PCR reads via MiXCR. The sample includes about 53,000 clones, 20% to 25% of them seen just once. The sequenced sample was blood. This receptor was identified in a female donor with papillary thyroid cancer or a benign thyroid nodule (not recorded which). Some clones in this sample may be carry-over from other donors' samples. The chain recombines TRBV28 with TRBJ1-1; TRBD1 is a possible D gene (5 bases). The CDR3 nucleotides read TGTGCCAGCAGTTTGGCCGGGAGGGGCACTGAAGCTTTCTTT. This sequence encodes CASSLAGRGTEAFF. The full variable domain, in which reference TRBV28 and TRBJ1-1 provide the parts outside the CDR3, is DVKVTQSSRYLVKRTGEKVFLECVQDMDHENMFWYRQDPGLGLRLIYFSYDVKMKEKGDIPEGYSVSREKKERFSLILESASTNQTSMYLCASSLAGRGTEAFFGQGTRLTVV.